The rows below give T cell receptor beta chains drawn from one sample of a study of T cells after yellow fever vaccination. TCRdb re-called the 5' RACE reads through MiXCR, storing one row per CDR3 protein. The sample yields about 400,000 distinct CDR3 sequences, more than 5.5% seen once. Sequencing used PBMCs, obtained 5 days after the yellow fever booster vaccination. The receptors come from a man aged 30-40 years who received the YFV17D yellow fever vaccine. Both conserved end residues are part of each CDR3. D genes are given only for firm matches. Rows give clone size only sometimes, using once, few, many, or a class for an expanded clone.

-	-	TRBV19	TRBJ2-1	CASGWDSSYNEQFF	TGTGCCAGTGGTTGGGACTCATCCTACAATGAGCAGTTCTTC
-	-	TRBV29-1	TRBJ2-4	CSVGDRLAKNIQYF	TGCAGCGTGGGAGACCGTTTAGCCAAAAACATTCAGTACTTC
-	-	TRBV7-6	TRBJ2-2	CASSLVSENGELFF	TGTGCCAGCAGCTTAGTCTCTGAAAACGGGGAGCTGTTTTTT
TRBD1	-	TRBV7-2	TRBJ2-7	CDSSSDRVTYEQYF	TGTGACAGCAGCTCCGACAGGGTCACCTACGAGCAGTACTTC
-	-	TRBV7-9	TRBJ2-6	CASSLSGSAF	TGTGCCAGCAGCTTGTCAGGCTCGGCTTTC
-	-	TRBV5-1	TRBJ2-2	CASSDAAGSNTGELFF	TGCGCCAGCAGCGACGCGGCGGGGTCGAACACCGGGGAGCTGTTTTTT
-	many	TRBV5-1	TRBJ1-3	CASSWDGNSGNTIYF	TGCGCCAGCAGCTGGGACGGGAACTCTGGAAACACCATATATTTT
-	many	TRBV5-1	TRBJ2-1	CASNQAPTSYNEQFF	TGCGCCAGCAACCAGGCTCCGACCTCCTACAATGAGCAGTTCTTC
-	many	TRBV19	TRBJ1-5	CASSIGTLSNQPQHF	TGTGCCAGTAGTATCGGGACATTGAGCAATCAGCCCCAGCATTTT
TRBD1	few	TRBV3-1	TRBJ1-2	CASSQDRLWQGEHGYTF	TGTGCCAGCAGCCAAGATCGGTTGTGGCAGGGGGAGCATGGCTACACCTTC
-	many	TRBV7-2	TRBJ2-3	CASSLSVGWTDTQYF	TGTGCCAGCAGCTTGTCGGTGGGCTGGACAGATACGCAGTATTTT
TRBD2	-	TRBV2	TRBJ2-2	CASSPNSGKRAGELFF	TGTGCCAGCAGTCCCAATAGCGGGAAGCGTGCCGGGGAGCTGTTTTTT
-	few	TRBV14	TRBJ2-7	CASSQEWGTAHSYEQYF	TGTGCCAGCAGCCAAGAGTGGGGGACTGCACACTCCTACGAGCAGTACTTC
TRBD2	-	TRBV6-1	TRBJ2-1	CASSGLTSVSSYNEQFF	TGTGCCAGCAGTGGCCTGACTAGCGTAAGCTCCTACAATGAGCAGTTCTTC
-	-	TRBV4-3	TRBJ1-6	CASSQTLNSPLHF	TGCGCCAGCAGCCAAACCTTAAATTCACCCCTCCACTTT
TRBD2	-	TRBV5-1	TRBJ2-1	CASRLSRGLGGDEQFF	TGCGCCAGCAGACTCTCGCGGGGGCTCGGGGGGGATGAGCAGTTCTTC
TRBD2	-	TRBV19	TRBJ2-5	CASSMGRGETQYF	TGTGCCAGTAGTATGGGGAGGGGAGAGACCCAGTACTTC
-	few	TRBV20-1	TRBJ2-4	CSAQGSKNIQYF	TGCAGTGCTCAGGGAAGTAAAAACATTCAGTACTTC
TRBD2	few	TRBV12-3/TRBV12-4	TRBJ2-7	CASSFIAGLSYEQYF	TGTGCCAGCAGTTTCATAGCGGGCCTCTCCTACGAGCAGTACTTC
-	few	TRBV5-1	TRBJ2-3	CASSSIGGGAGTDTQYF	TGCGCCAGCAGCAGTATTGGAGGGGGCGCCGGCACAGATACGCAGTATTTT
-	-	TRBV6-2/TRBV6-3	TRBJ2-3	CASSSFRSWDTQYF	TGTGCCAGCAGTTCGTTTCGGAGTTGGGATACGCAGTATTTT
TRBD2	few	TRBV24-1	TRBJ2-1	CATSDATSGSYNEQFF	TGTGCCACCAGTGACGCCACTAGCGGCTCCTACAATGAGCAGTTCTTC
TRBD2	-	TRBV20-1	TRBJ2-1	CSARELAGGPYEQFF	TGCAGTGCTAGAGAACTAGCGGGAGGGCCTTATGAGCAGTTCTTC
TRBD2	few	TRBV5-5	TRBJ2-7	CASSFIPAGSPYEQYF	TGTGCCAGCAGCTTTATCCCAGCGGGATCCCCCTACGAGCAGTACTTC
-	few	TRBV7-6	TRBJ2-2	CASSLEGNTGELFF	TGTGCCAGCAGCTTAGAGGGGAACACCGGGGAGCTGTTTTTT
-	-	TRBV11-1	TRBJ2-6	CASSLRQEFSGANVLTF	TGTGCCAGCAGCTTGAGACAGGAATTCTCTGGGGCCAACGTCCTGACTTTC
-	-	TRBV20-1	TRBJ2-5	CSARDLVKTGVGETQYF	TGCAGTGCTAGAGATCTCGTCAAAACTGGAGTTGGCGAGACCCAGTACTTC
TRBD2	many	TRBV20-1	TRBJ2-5	CSAIRGSPRLAEETQYF	TGCAGTGCAATCAGAGGGTCTCCTCGACTAGCGGAAGAGACCCAGTACTTC
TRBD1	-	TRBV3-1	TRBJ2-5	CASSQEAGGWETQYF	TGTGCCAGCAGCCAAGAGGCAGGGGGCTGGGAGACCCAGTACTTC
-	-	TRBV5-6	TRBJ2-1	CSSSLLSGRFFDEQFF	TGTTCCAGCAGCTTGCTCTCGGGGAGATTTTTCGATGAGCAGTTCTTC
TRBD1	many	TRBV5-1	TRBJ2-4	CASSLTGTGRTIQYF	TGCGCCAGCAGCTTGACCGGGACAGGGCGGACCATTCAGTACTTC
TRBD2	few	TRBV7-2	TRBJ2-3	CASSPTSGRGTDTQYF	TGTGCCAGCAGCCCAACTAGCGGGAGGGGCACAGATACGCAGTATTTT
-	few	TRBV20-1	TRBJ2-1	CSARPGLSSYNEQFF	TGCAGTGCTAGACCGGGACTTAGCTCCTACAATGAGCAGTTCTTC
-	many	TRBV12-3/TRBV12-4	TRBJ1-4	CASSLLPREKLFF	TGTGCCAGCAGTTTGCTTCCTCGGGAAAAACTGTTTTTT
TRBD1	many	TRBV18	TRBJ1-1	CASSPRTGEAFF	TGTGCCAGTAGTCCTCGGACAGGGGAAGCTTTCTTT
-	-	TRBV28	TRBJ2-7	CASRRASTYEQYF	TGTGCCAGCAGGAGGGCCAGTACCTACGAGCAGTACTTC
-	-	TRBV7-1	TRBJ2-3	CASSSRQGAVRAGGRRTDTQYF	TGTGCCAGCAGCTCCCGACAGGGGGCGGTGAGAGCGGGAGGGCGGCGCACAGATACGCAGTATTTT
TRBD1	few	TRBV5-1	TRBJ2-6	CASSYPGTGVSGANVLTF	TGCGCCAGCAGCTATCCCGGGACAGGGGTTTCTGGGGCCAACGTCCTGACTTTC
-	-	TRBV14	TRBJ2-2	CASSRVRGAELFF	TGTGCCAGCAGCCGAGTTCGGGGGGCCGAGCTGTTTTTT
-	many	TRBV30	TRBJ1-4	CAWSPQGQKLFF	TGTGCCTGGAGTCCGCAGGGGCAAAAACTGTTTTTT
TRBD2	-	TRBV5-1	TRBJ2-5	CASSDGLAGETQYF	TGCGCCAGCAGCGATGGACTAGCGGGAGAGACCCAGTACTTC
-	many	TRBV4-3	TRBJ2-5	CASSQDWGSGETQYF	TGCGCCAGCAGCCAAGATTGGGGCAGCGGAGAGACCCAGTACTTC
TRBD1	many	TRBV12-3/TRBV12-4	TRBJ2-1	CASSPGQGPYNEQFF	TGTGCCAGCAGCCCGGGACAGGGACCCTACAATGAGCAGTTCTTC
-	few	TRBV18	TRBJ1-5	CASSPAGPGQPQHF	TGTGCCAGCTCACCGGCCGGGCCGGGTCAGCCCCAGCATTTT
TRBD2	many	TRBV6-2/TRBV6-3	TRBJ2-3	CASRGLPGGSDYTDTQYF	TGTGCCAGCCGGGGACTCCCCGGGGGGTCAGACTACACAGATACGCAGTATTTT
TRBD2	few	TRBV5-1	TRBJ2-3	CASSLTAGDTDTQYF	TGCGCCAGCAGCTTAACGGCGGGGGACACAGATACGCAGTATTTT
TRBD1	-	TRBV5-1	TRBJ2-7	CASSSGTGVEQCF	TGCGCCAGCAGCTCCGGGACAGGGGTCGAGCAGTGCTTC
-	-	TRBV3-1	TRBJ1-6	CSSSQTGFTYNSPLHF	TGTTCCAGCAGCCAAACAGGGTTCACCTATAATTCACCCCTCCACTTT
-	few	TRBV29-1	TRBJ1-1	CSVGFRDTEAFF	TGCAGCGTTGGTTTCAGGGACACTGAAGCTTTCTTT
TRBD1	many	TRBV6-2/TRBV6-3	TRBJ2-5	CASSRPGGGQETQYF	TGTGCCAGCAGCCGCCCAGGGGGCGGCCAAGAGACCCAGTACTTC
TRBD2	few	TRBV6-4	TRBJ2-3	CASSPGMGSGTSGRLTDTQYF	TGTGCCAGCAGCCCAGGAATGGGTTCCGGGACTAGCGGGAGACTCACAGATACGCAGTATTTT
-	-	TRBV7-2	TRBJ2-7	CASSLDRAEQYF	TGTGCCAGCAGCTTAGACCGGGCCGAGCAGTACTTC
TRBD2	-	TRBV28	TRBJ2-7	CASSHDPRTSGRVYEQYF	TGTGCCAGCAGCCACGACCCCCGAACTAGCGGGAGGGTCTACGAGCAGTACTTC